This entry lists 26 T cell receptor beta chains sequenced from one sample in a study of beta chain features in type 1 diabetes. Findings and limits, study-wide: Researchers report that Type 1 diabetes patients had moderately but significantly shorter TCRB CDR3s across all four CD4+ subsets.

Reverse transcribing all isolated RNA meant expressed TCRB transcripts were sequenced. Using immunoSEQ multiplex PCR, the repertoire was profiled, and TCRdb retains in-frame clones only, with some absent. The sample contains about 700,000 clones, about an eighth of which appear only once. The antigens for these receptors are not known. What was sequenced was naive CD4+ T cells from blood. These receptors came from a man aged 18 to 29 with type 1 diabetes.

The chain joins TRBV7-2 to TRBJ1-5, with TRBD1 matching 8 bases. Germline assignment: CDR1 SGHTA and CDR2 FQGNSA. Trimming took 5 bases from V and 6 from J; bases not matched to a gene: 6. This CDR3 has 14 amino acids. The DNA of the CDR3 is TGTGCCAGCAGCCCGGACAGGGTCGGTCAGCCCCAGCATTTT. Amino acid sequence: CASSPDRVGQPQHF.

J is TRBJ2-7 and V is TRBV6-5, with D perhaps being TRBD1 or TRBD2 (5 bases each). Trimming shortened V by 4 bases and J by 6 bases, and 10 bases separated the two germline ends. Germline CDR1 MNHEY, CDR2 SVGAGI. The CDR3 extends over 12 amino acids. The CDR3 DNA follows: TGTGCCAGCAGTTGGGACCTCGTCGAGCAGTACTTC. Its protein product is CASSWDLVEQYF.

This clone has just a few counts. The gene calls are TRBV30 and TRBJ1-5, with a possible D match to TRBD1 (5 bases). Deletions cut 4 bases from V and 4 bases from J, with 14 bases between. The CDR3 consists of 14 residues. Per germline, CDR1 GTSNPN and CDR2 SVGIG (reference sequence). The CDR3 loop is CAWTRDGGNQPQHF. CDR3 nucleotides: TGTGCCTGGACTCGGGACGGGGGGAATCAGCCCCAGCATTTT.

This clone has only a few counts. V and J are TRBV27 and TRBJ2-2; D uncertain. V was pared by 4 bases and J by 3 bases, with 9 bases between. The germline CDR1 and CDR2 sequences are MNHEY and SMNVEV (reference sequence). The CDR3 loop spans 14 amino acids. This chain's CDR3 is CASSSSGDTGELFF. The CDR3 DNA follows: TGTGCCAGCAGTTCCTCAGGAGACACCGGGGAGCTGTTTTTT.

The gene calls are TRBV5-1 and TRBJ2-1, with a tentative D call TRBD2 (6 bases). CDR3 length equals 13 residues. Trimming left V 6 bases short and J 8 bases short, with 15 bases between. CDR1 and CDR2 from the germline V gene are SGHRS and YFSETQ. The CDR3 bases are TGCGCCAGCACCGCACCGGGCGGGGATGAGCAGTTCTTC. It yields the protein CASTAPGGDEQFF.

The genes are TRBV5-4 and TRBJ1-6; TRBD1 matches 9 bases. CDR3 length equals 19 residues. The trim removed 4 bases at V and 0 bases at J, leaving 11 bases unmatched. The germline gives CDR1 SGHNT, CDR2 YYREEE (reference sequence). The CDR3 reads CASSRDRAKGSSYNSPLHF. In DNA, the CDR3 is TGTGCCAGCAGCAGGGACAGGGCAAAAGGGAGCTCCTATAATTCACCCCTCCACTTT.

The CDR3 DNA follows: TGTGCCAGCAGGAGTTGGGCAACTAATGAAAAACTGTTTTTT. Protein product: CASRSWATNEKLFF. The rearrangement uses TRBV28 and TRBJ1-4; D ambiguous. The CDR3 runs to 14 residues. V gave up 6 bases and J gave up 0 bases, with 8 bases separating them. The germline V gene has CDR1 MDHEN and CDR2 SYDVKM.

The rearrangement uses TRBV7-9 and TRBJ2-7, with a tentative D call TRBD2 (5 bases). V gave up 2 bases and J gave up 1 base, with 18 bases separating them. This CDR3 comprises 17 residues. The V gene's germline CDR1 is SEHNR and CDR2 FQNEAQ (reference sequence). Written as DNA, the CDR3 is TGTGCCAGCAGCTTACGGGGAATCCATCCTTTTTCCTACGAGCAGTACTTC. Its translation is CASSLRGIHPFSYEQYF.

This clone was picked up a small number of times. The chain recombines TRBV19 with TRBJ1-5; a possible D gene is TRBD1 (5 bases). The CDR3 loop spans 13 amino acids. The V end was cut by 6 bases, the J end by 5 bases, with 11 bases between. Looked up from germline, CDR1 is LNHDA and CDR2 is SQIVND (reference sequence). The CDR3 sequence is CASSRQKYQPQHF. DNA for the CDR3: TGTGCCAGTAGCCGACAGAAATATCAGCCCCAGCATTTT.

This clone came up a few times. This chain uses TRBV15 with TRBJ2-5, with 8 bases fitting TRBD1. Trimming took 0 bases from V and 4 from J; bases not matched to a gene: 7. CDR1 is LNHNV, CDR2 YYDKDF, per germline (reference sequence). CDR3 size: 16 residues. This chain's CDR3 is CATSRELDRGGETQYF. The CDR3 nucleotides read TGTGCCACCAGCAGAGAGCTTGACAGGGGAGGAGAGACCCAGTACTTC.

The chain has TRBV6-1 and TRBJ2-7, with D perhaps assigned TRBD1 or TRBD2 (6 bases each). Looked up from germline, CDR1 is MNHNS and CDR2 is SASEGT. The CDR3 has 15 amino acids. V lost 2 bases and J lost 4, with 15 bases in between. The CDR3 reads CASSEYETGRYEQYF. The CDR3 DNA reads as TGTGCCAGCAGTGAATATGAAACAGGGAGGTACGAGCAGTACTTC.

Worth noting for this clone: One end of the junction fails to match germline, which may point to a read error. The chain employs TRBV2 and TRBJ2-7; TRBD1 is a possible D gene (7 bases). The germline V gene has CDR1 SNHLY and CDR2 FYNNEI. The CDR3 contains 12 residues. CDR3 protein: CGVDREVGEQYF. The CDR3, as DNA: TGCGGGGTCGACAGGGAGGTAGGCGAGCAGTACTTC.

This chain links TRBV7-2 with TRBJ1-1; TRBD1 is a possible D gene (6 bases). The V end was cut by 5 bases, the J end by 1 base, with 11 bases between. CDR1 and CDR2 from the germline V gene are SGHTA and FQGNSA. This CDR3 comprises 14 residues. The CDR3 spells CASSRDISNTEAFF. CDR3 DNA: TGTGCCAGCAGCCGGGACATCTCGAACACTGAAGCTTTCTTT.

This chain uses TRBV9 with TRBJ1-1; D ambiguous. V lost 1 base and J 1 base, leaving 8 bases between the germline ends. Germline-derived CDR1 and CDR2 are SGDLS and YYNGEE. This CDR3 region has 14 residues. Written as DNA, the CDR3 is TGTGCCAGCAGCGTACAAACTACGAACACTGAAGCTTTCTTT. It yields the protein CASSVQTTNTEAFF.

This clone has more than one count but fewer than ten. The J gene is TRBJ1-5, the V gene TRBV5-1; D unresolved. Trimming cost V 2 bases and J 5 bases, with 11 bases left between them. There are 14 residues in the CDR3. The germline V gene encodes CDR1 SGHRS and CDR2 YFSETQ. CDR3 residues: CASSLRPGDQPQHF. In nucleotides, the CDR3 is TGCGCCAGCAGCTTAAGACCGGGCGATCAGCCCCAGCATTTT. The full variable domain, its missing parts supplied by reference TRBV5-1 and TRBJ1-5, is KAGVTQTPRYLIKTRGQQVTLSCSPISGHRSVSWYQQTPGQGLQFLFEYFSETQRNKGNFPGRFSGRQFSNSRSEMNVSTLELGDSALYLCASSLRPGDQPQHFGDGTRLSIL.

This clone was observed a few times. V is TRBV11-3 and J is TRBJ2-2, with unresolved D. Germline loops: CDR1 SGHNT, CDR2 YENEEA. The CDR3 is 12 residues long. Trimming left V 5 bases short and J 5 bases short, with 6 bases between. CDR3 sequence reads: CASSPETGELFF. In nucleotides, the CDR3 is TGTGCCAGCAGCCCCGAAACCGGGGAGCTGTTTTTT.

This clone showed up just a few times. This chain connects TRBV5-4 to TRBJ2-3, with 7 nucleotides matching TRBD2. The germline CDR1 and CDR2 sequences are SGHNT and YYREEE (reference sequence). Trimming took 1 base from V and 6 from J; bases not matched to a gene: 5. The CDR3 contains 14 residues. For the CDR3, the DNA is TGTGCCAGCAGCTTGTTCGGGGGGTCCGATACGCAGTATTTT. Translation: CASSLFGGSDTQYF.

This chain joins TRBV5-6 and TRBJ1-2; D is ambiguous. CDR3 size: 13 residues. CDR1 and CDR2 (germline): SGHDT, YYEEEE. The V gene lost 2 bases and the J gene lost 1 base, with 6 bases spanning the gap. The CDR3 is CASSLMVNYGYTF. The CDR3 DNA follows: TGTGCCAGCAGCTTAATGGTTAACTATGGCTACACCTTC.

CDR3 amino acids: CASSGPGGASTDTQYF. Here the CDR3 DNA reads TGTGCCAGCAGTGGACCCGGGGGTGCTAGCACAGATACGCAGTATTTT. This chain joins TRBV2 and TRBJ2-3; possibly TRBD2 for D (6 bases). The CDR3 runs to 16 residues. V was pared by 4 bases and J by 0 bases, with 14 bases between. CDR1 SNHLY and CDR2 FYNNEI come from the germline V gene.

This clone was detected only a few times. The chain combines TRBV7-8 with TRBJ1-5; a possible D gene is TRBD1 (5 bases). This CDR3 is built from 15 residues. V lost 1 base and J lost 7, with 14 bases in between. The V gene's germline CDR1 is SGHVS and CDR2 FQNEAQ. CDR3 bases: TGTGCCAGCAGCTTAGTCGGAGGAGGGGAGCAGCCCCAGCATTTT. Translation: CASSLVGGGEQPQHF.

This clone appeared a few times. This sequence joins TRBV11-2 and TRBJ2-3, with TRBD1 as a possible D gene (6 bases). There are 14 residues in the CDR3. CDR1 is SGHAT and CDR2 is FQNNGV in the germline V gene. V was cut by 6 bases and J by 3 bases, with 13 bases left in between. The chain's CDR3 is CASSKVGATDTQYF. The CDR3 DNA reads TGTGCCAGCAGTAAGGTGGGGGCTACAGATACGCAGTATTTT.

The rearrangement joins TRBV30 to TRBJ1-5; D remains unclear. The CDR3 consists of 13 residues. CDR1 is GTSNPN, CDR2 SVGIG, per germline (reference sequence). The V and J ends lost 1 base and 11 bases respectively, with 15 bases between them. In DNA, the CDR3 is TGTGCCTGGAGTGCTGGACGGTCCCAGTCCCAGCATTTT. Amino acid sequence: CAWSAGRSQSQHF.

The rearrangement links TRBV9 to TRBJ1-2, with 10 bases identical to TRBD1. Germline CDR1 reads SGDLS; CDR2 reads YYNGEE. This CDR3 region has 16 residues. Trimming took 4 bases from V and 4 from J; bases not matched to a gene: 10. In DNA, the CDR3 is TGTGCCAGCAGCCCCCGGACAGGGGGGGAATCCTATGGCTACACCTTC. Its protein product is CASSPRTGGESYGYTF.

This chain uses TRBV15 with TRBJ1-1, with D unresolved. V was clipped by 0 bases and J by 3 bases, with 8 bases between them. Germline-derived CDR1 and CDR2 are LNHNV and YYDKDF (reference sequence). This CDR3 is built from 14 residues. This chain's CDR3 is CATSRDFTDTEAFF. The CDR3 nucleotides are TGTGCCACCAGCAGAGATTTTACAGACACTGAAGCTTTCTTT.

This clone came up a few times. The gene calls are TRBV7-3 and TRBJ2-2, with D tentatively TRBD1 (6 bases). The CDR3 consists of 15 residues. CDR1 is SGHTA and CDR2 is FQGTGA in the germline V gene. V gave up 6 bases and J gave up 7 bases, with 18 bases separating them. As DNA, the CDR3 is TGTGCCAGCAGTCTCCAACAGGGATACGGCGGGGAGCTGTTTTTT. Its translation is CASSLQQGYGGELFF.

The chain uses TRBV27 and TRBJ2-7; D remains ambiguous. The CDR3 is 15 amino acids. V was pared by 6 bases and J by 0 bases, with 15 bases between. Per the germline V gene, CDR1 is MNHEY and CDR2 is SMNVEV (reference sequence). The CDR3, as DNA: TGTGCCAGCAGCTCGAATTACAGAGTCTCCTACGAGCAGTACTTC. This sequence encodes CASSSNYRVSYEQYF.